The T cell receptor (beta chain) described here comes from a study of blood T cell repertoires in COVID-19 (dated by TCRdb to 2020 to 2021). Broadly, across the study: The collaborator samples originated in the United States, Italy and Spain and spanned the acute and convalescent phases of COVID-19. HLA class I and class II types, where available, came from metadata supplied by the sample provider rather than from assay-based typing. The material from the prospective study consisted of cDNA or gDNA derived from T cells, B-cell-depleted T cells, or PBMCs. The samples were drawn from two sources: the first 160 participants of the ongoing ImmuneRACE study, and 1,254 subjects contributed by 6 global collaborators. The repertoires were made available in a free public database intended to serve as a resource for research on the immune response to SARS-CoV-2. Subjects who had been exposed to COVID-19, were actively infected with it, or had recovered from it provided the deeply sampled blood TCRbeta repertoires that made up the dataset. A de-identified subject ID, COVID-19 status, age in years and sex were almost always included in the sample metadata.

In the prospective study, participants were about 18 to 90 years old, resided in around 25 geographic areas of the United States, and were enrolled through a virtual design. In the prospective study, cohorts were assigned on the basis of participant-reported clinical history obtained from a screening survey and a study questionnaire. ImmuneRACE Cohort 3 recovered participants were defined by two consecutive negative NP/OP PCR tests, healthcare professional clearance, or symptom resolution. In the prospective study, whole blood, serum and a nasopharyngeal or oropharyngeal swab were collected from each participant by mobile phlebotomists. Over an approximately 2-month period, participants in the prospective study had the option of providing additional blood draws and questionnaires. Blood samples from the prospective study were shipped frozen or at room temperature prior to DNA extraction. On this clone itself: Its antigen remains undetermined. No much larger clone is present one base from it, and per-base qualities are unavailable.

The immunoSEQ Assay, a bias-controlled multiplex PCR, was used to amplify TCRbeta CDR3 regions from genomic DNA. The authors processed their data as follows. Within the assay, amplification of reference gene primers was used to estimate how many nucleated cells each sample contained. To quantify the absolute abundance of each unique TCRbeta CDR3 rearrangement, sequence reads were collapsed and filtered. For each sample, productive Simpson clonality was calculated by taking the square root of Simpson's diversity index across productive rearrangements. TCRdb carries this immuneACCESS record with in-frame sequences only. Its versions omit some clonotypes, under half of them owing to an unresolved V gene in the studies checked, with the rest unexplained. That table gives V, J and clone size, and the DNA gave D and trimming. The sample contains approximately 300,000 clones, roughly nine tenths of them found a single time. Of the sample, 4% to 6% falls within the top ten clones.

Broad study findings and their caveats: The amount of clinical and demographic metadata varied by source and participant and was provided uncurated.

The receptor was derived from a man aged 55 to 70 who had recovered from COVID-19. The sequenced sample was PBMCs or T cells enriched from blood (not recorded which).

Here the CDR3 is given as CASSYQSGEKLFF. The bases read TGTGCCAGCAGTTACCAAAGCGGTGAAAAACTGTTTTTT. This sequence uses TRBV6-5 and TRBJ1-4, with no confident D gene call. Via the germline V gene, CDR1 is MNHEY and CDR2 SVGAGI. Taken from cysteine to phenylalanine, the CDR3 has 13 residues. The retained sequence is limited to the CDR3, 39 bases, with the frame set at the first base. At the junction V is shortened by 2 bases and J by 7 bases, with 8 bases in between.